The 10 T cell receptor beta chains given below trace back to one sample, sequenced in a study of identifying expanded T cells in peripheral blood. This table comes from immunoSEQ multiplex PCR, and its TCRdb copy is limited to in-frame clones, with some not included. This table holds about 81,000 clones, around 84% found once. Sequenced: blood. All receptors come from a person between 18 and 69 years old in good health.

V usage is TRBV28 and J usage is TRBJ1-2, with 9 bases aligning to TRBD1. CDR3 size: 12 residues. Trimming cost V 5 bases and J 10 bases; bases outside gene matches: 5. Germline values: CDR1 MDHEN, CDR2 SYDVKM. The CDR3 is CASSPGTGFYTF. Written as DNA, the CDR3 is TGTGCCAGCAGTCCCGGGACAGGGTTCTACACCTTC.

The chain joins TRBV19 to TRBJ2-7; TRBD1 aligns across 12 bases. With 5 bases clipped from V and 4 bases from J, the junction kept 15 bases outside the gene matches. CDR3 length: 18 amino acids. Germline V gene data show CDR1 as LNHDA and CDR2 as SQIVND (reference sequence). This chain's CDR3 is CASSFRDRGLSSKYEQYF. The DNA for the CDR3 is TGTGCCAGTAGTTTCCGGGACAGGGGGCTGAGCAGCAAGTACGAGCAGTACTTC.

This clone was seen a handful of times. This sequence joins TRBV4-2 and TRBJ1-2; TRBD1 agrees at 8 bases. The junction had 8 bases not matched to a gene; V was cut back by 0 bases and J by 5 bases. CDR1 is LGHNA, CDR2 YNFKEQ, per germline. The CDR3 runs 16 residues. CDR3 coding DNA: TGTGCCAGCAGCCAAGAACAACAGGGGGGATCTTATGGCTACACCTTC. It yields the protein CASSQEQQGGSYGYTF.

The chain is built from TRBV7-3 and TRBJ1-2; D is unclear. Looked up from germline, CDR1 is SGHTA and CDR2 is FQGTGA. V shed 1 base and J shed 6 bases, with 15 bases lying between them. This CDR3 is 15 amino acids long. CDR3 residues: CASSLNADTQHGYTF. In DNA form, the CDR3 reads TGTGCCAGCAGCTTAAATGCCGACACCCAGCATGGCTACACCTTC.

This clone was counted a single time. The chain has TRBV14 and TRBJ2-5; D ambiguous. Per the germline V gene, CDR1 is SGHDN and CDR2 is FVKESK. The CDR3 is 15 residues long. V was cut by 4 bases and J by 4 bases, with 16 bases left in between. The CDR3 sequence is CASSPKNPRVETQYF. The DNA of the CDR3 is TGTGCCAGCAGCCCCAAGAACCCTAGGGTAGAGACCCAGTACTTC. The full variable domain, in which reference TRBV14 and TRBJ2-5 provide the parts outside the CDR3, is EAGVTQFPSHSVIEKGQTVTLRCDPISGHDNLYWYRRVMGKEIKFLLHFVKESKQDESGMPNNRFLAERTGGTYSTLKVQPAELEDSGVYFCASSPKNPRVETQYFGPGTRLLVL.

This chain links TRBV2 with TRBJ1-1; the match to TRBD1 covers 10 bases. The germline gives CDR1 SNHLY, CDR2 FYNNEI. The CDR3 is made up of 13 amino acids. V was clipped by 4 bases and J by 8 bases; unmatched bases: 4. This CDR3 reads CASSVDRGNEAFF. The DNA of the CDR3 is TGTGCCAGCAGTGTGGACAGGGGGAACGAAGCTTTCTTT.

This clone was detected once. The chain uses TRBV4-2 and TRBJ2-3; 8 bases are a match to TRBD2. The CDR3 runs to 14 residues. The germline V gene encodes CDR1 LGHNA and CDR2 YNFKEQ. Trimming took 3 bases from V and 8 from J; bases not matched to a gene: 7. CDR3 residues: CASSQEREWGTQYF. CDR3 DNA: TGTGCCAGCAGCCAGGAGCGGGAGTGGGGTACGCAGTATTTT.

The chain carries TRBV25-1 and TRBJ2-1; D is ambiguous. This CDR3 region has 13 residues. Germline-derived CDR1 and CDR2 are MGHDK and SYGVNS. Trimming shortened V by 5 bases and J by 7 bases, and 12 bases separated the two germline ends. The CDR3: CASSSLMGNEQFF. CDR3 in DNA: TGTGCCAGCAGTTCCTTAATGGGGAATGAGCAGTTCTTC.

V gene TRBV6-5 combines with J gene TRBJ2-5; D may be TRBD2 (6 bases). V was pared by 3 bases and J by 4 bases, with 15 bases between. Germline V gives CDR1 MNHEY, CDR2 SVGAGI. CDR3 size: 15 residues. As DNA, the CDR3 is TGTGCCAGCAGTTATCTCCCCGGGAGTGGAGAGACCCAGTACTTC. Its translation: CASSYLPGSGETQYF.

CDR3 nucleotides: TGTGCCAGCAGCTTAACGTTTGGGGCTGGGGAGACCCAGTACTTC. Protein: CASSLTFGAGETQYF. The chain couples TRBV7-3 to TRBJ2-5; weak D call: TRBD1 (5 bases). CDR1 and CDR2 (germline): SGHTA, FQGTGA. There are 15 residues in the CDR3. V lost 0 bases, J lost 5 bases, and 13 bases lay in between.